The T cell receptor beta chain under discussion was sequenced for a study of blood T cell repertoires in COVID-19. CDR3 length: 14 residues. The J segment lost 4 bases and the V segment lost 5 bases, leaving 5 bases of the junction unmatched. Germline V lookup: CDR1 MGHRA, CDR2 YSYEKL. Clones were read by immunoSEQ multiplex PCR, and TCRdb kept only the in-frame ones, dropping some. The sample has just under 250,000 clones, 70% to 90% seen once. V usage is TRBV4-1 and J usage is TRBJ2-1; TRBD1 matches 7 bases. The sample consisted of peripheral blood. The TCR was taken from a woman aged 25 to 39 who had recovered from COVID-19. CDR3 in amino acids: CASSDPGQYNEQFF. As DNA, the CDR3 is TGCGCCAGCAGCGACCCGGGACAGTACAATGAGCAGTTCTTC.